This T cell receptor beta chain was observed in a study of blood T cell repertoires in COVID-19. Measured with immunoSEQ multiplex PCR; TCRdb has only the in-frame clones, and not every one. The table records 200,000 to 250,000 clones, 75% to 90% of them present only once. Trimming cost V 4 bases and J 5 bases; bases outside gene matches: 5. The CDR3 is 15 residues long. Germline CDR1 SGHNT, CDR2 YYREEE (reference sequence). The chain links TRBV5-4 to TRBJ2-1; 11 bases map to TRBD2. This clonotype originated in a man in his forties who had recovered from COVID-19. The sequencing sample was made of PBMCs or T cells enriched from blood (not recorded which). The DNA for the CDR3 is TGTGCCAGCAGCCTCGGGACTAGCGGTAACAATGAGCAGTTCTTC. The encoded protein is CASSLGTSGNNEQFF.